Below, 31 T cell receptor beta chains from the same sample are listed, as sequenced in a study of T cell responses to AZD1222 COVID-19 vaccine (dated by TCRdb to about 2021). Read against the paper, the sample's time point label means: baseline before first vaccination. Libraries were constructed by the immunoSEQ multiplex PCR assay. The table was pulled from immuneACCESS by TCRdb, which kept in-frame rearrangements only. Such tables lose some clones; where checked, under half of the loss comes from unresolved V genes, and the rest has no known cause. This sample holds some 97,000 clones; around nine tenths were observed only once. The ten largest clones take up around 15% of the sample. The source was peripheral blood, collected on day 0 of AZD1222 vaccination. The origin of the receptors is an adult in good health.

This clone has more than one count but fewer than ten. CDR3 nucleotides: TGTGCCAGCAGGTCCGGGACTAGCGGGACTGATGAGCAGTTCTTC. Its protein is CASRSGTSGTDEQFF. This chain uses TRBV5-4 with TRBJ2-1; 13 bases fit TRBD2. In germline, CDR1 is SGHNT, CDR2 YYREEE (reference sequence). Trimming cost V 5 bases and J 8 bases; bases outside gene matches: 7. CDR3 length: 15 amino acids. The complete variable domain, with remaining parts taken from reference TRBV5-4 and TRBJ2-1, reads ETGVTQSPTHLIKTRGQQVTLRCSSQSGHNTVSWYQQALGQGPQFIFQYYREEENGRGNFPPRFSGLQFPNYSSELNVNALELDDSALYLCASRSGTSGTDEQFFGPGTRLTVL.

The chain combines TRBV30 with TRBJ2-1, with D uncertain. This CDR3 has 15 residues. V dropped 0 bases and J dropped 0 bases, with 9 bases sitting between them. The germline V gene has CDR1 GTSNPN and CDR2 SVGIG (reference sequence). This CDR3 is CAWSVEARSYNEQFF. Here the CDR3 DNA reads TGTGCCTGGAGTGTAGAGGCACGCTCCTACAATGAGCAGTTCTTC.

V gene TRBV5-1 combines with J gene TRBJ1-1, with D uncertain. This CDR3 contains 13 residues. The V end was cut by 0 bases, the J end by 0 bases, with 3 bases between. Germline V gene sequence: CDR1 SGHRS, CDR2 YFSETQ. CDR3 nucleotides: TGCGCCAGCAGCTTGGATCTGAACACTGAAGCTTTCTTT. It encodes CASSLDLNTEAFF.

V gene TRBV5-1 combines with J gene TRBJ2-5; possible D gene TRBD1, 5 bases. CDR3 length: 15 amino acids. Germline V gives CDR1 SGHRS, CDR2 YFSETQ. Trimming removed 4 bases at V and 2 bases at J, with 15 bases between. CDR3 protein: CASSLDRIVQETQYF. In DNA, the CDR3 is TGCGCCAGCAGCCTCGACAGAATAGTACAAGAGACCCAGTACTTC.

The chain recombines TRBV10-1 with TRBJ2-7; no firm D call. V dropped 10 bases and J dropped 0 bases, with 13 bases sitting between them. In germline, CDR1 is WNHNN, CDR2 SYGVQD (reference sequence). The CDR3 has 13 amino acids. CDR3 loop: CATQDRNSYEQYF. The CDR3 nucleotides read TGCGCCACCCAAGACCGGAACTCCTACGAGCAGTACTTC.

The chain carries TRBV7-2 and TRBJ1-2; TRBD1 is a possible D gene (5 bases). Germline-derived CDR1 and CDR2 are SGHTA and FQGNSA. CDR3 length: 15 residues. The germline V and J ends were trimmed by 5 bases and 6 bases, with 19 bases remaining between them. CDR3 DNA: TGTGCCAGCAGCACCCAGACAGAGGGGCTCAATGGCTACACCTTC. Its protein product is CASSTQTEGLNGYTF.

The chain joins TRBV9 to TRBJ1-2; a weak D match, TRBD1 (6 bases). Germline CDR1 SGDLS, CDR2 YYNGEE. The CDR3 sequence is 15 residues long. Trimming stripped 3 bases from V and 0 bases from J, with 12 bases between. CDR3 sequence: CASSGAGDTNYGYTF. DNA for the CDR3: TGTGCCAGCAGCGGCGCGGGGGACACTAACTATGGCTACACCTTC.

The chain carries TRBV7-9 and TRBJ2-2, with TRBD1 matching over 8 bases. The germline V gene has CDR1 SEHNR and CDR2 FQNEAQ (reference sequence). CDR3 length: 15 amino acids. With V trimmed by 2 bases and J by 5 bases, 4 bases remained unmatched. The CDR3 bases are TGTGCCAGCAGCTTATTCAGGGGGCGGACCGGGGAGCTGTTTTTT. Amino acids: CASSLFRGRTGELFF.

This clone came up a few times. The rearrangement links TRBV4-3 to TRBJ2-1, with D unresolved. The CDR3 runs 15 residues. CDR1 is LGHNA, CDR2 YSLEER, per germline. V was pared by 0 bases and J by 7 bases, with 13 bases between. CDR3 region: CASSQDLSSRNEQFF. CDR3 coding DNA: TGCGCCAGCAGCCAAGACTTGTCATCTCGGAATGAGCAGTTCTTC.

The CDR3 nucleotides read TGTGCCAGTAGTATCGACAGCACCTATAGCAATCAGCCCCAGCATTTT. It translates to CASSIDSTYSNQPQHF. The chain recombines TRBV19 with TRBJ1-5, with D perhaps TRBD1 (5 bases). The CDR3 totals 16 residues. Germline V gives CDR1 LNHDA, CDR2 SQIVND (reference sequence). V lost 3 bases to trimming and J lost 0 bases, with 12 bases between them.

The J gene is TRBJ2-2, the V gene TRBV2, with D tentatively TRBD2 (6 bases). Trimming took 4 bases from V and 2 from J, leaving 14 bases between them. CDR1 is SNHLY, CDR2 FYNNEI, per germline. The CDR3 length is 16 residues. CDR3 region: CASSGLAPRNTGELFF. CDR3 coding DNA: TGTGCCAGCAGTGGCCTAGCGCCTCGAAACACCGGGGAGCTGTTTTTT.

The chain joins TRBV11-1 to TRBJ2-6; D gene ambiguous. CDR1 and CDR2 (germline): SGHAT, FQDESV (reference sequence). CDR3 length equals 14 residues. V gave up 5 bases and J gave up 2 bases, with 7 bases separating them. CDR3 residues: CASSMETGANVLTF. The CDR3 nucleotides read TGTGCCAGCAGCATGGAGACTGGGGCCAACGTCCTGACTTTC.

This chain links TRBV6-1 with TRBJ1-1; D is undetermined. CDR3 size: 15 residues. Germline-derived CDR1 and CDR2 are MNHNS and SASEGT. V was trimmed by 0 bases and J by 2 bases, leaving 10 bases between them. CDR3 sequence: CASSEAWTYNTEAFF. The CDR3 DNA follows: TGTGCCAGCAGTGAAGCGTGGACGTACAACACTGAAGCTTTCTTT.

The chain couples TRBV11-2 to TRBJ2-2; 13 nucleotides agree with TRBD2. The ends lost 1 base at V and 4 bases at J; junction bases unmatched: 6. The CDR3 runs 18 residues. Germline assignment: CDR1 SGHAT and CDR2 FQNNGV. In DNA form, the CDR3 reads TGTGCCAGCAGCTTAGGGACTAGCGGGGGAACTCGCACCGGGGAGCTGTTTTTT. It codes for CASSLGTSGGTRTGELFF.

This clone showed up just a few times. The V gene is TRBV27, the J gene TRBJ1-2; weak D call: TRBD1 (6 bases). Germline V gene data show CDR1 as MNHEY and CDR2 as SMNVEV (reference sequence). Trimming removed 5 bases from V and 5 bases from J, with 12 bases in between. This CDR3 comprises 13 residues. CDR3 bases: TGTGCCAGCAGTGAAGGGGGAGGATATGGCTACACCTTC. Protein product: CASSEGGGYGYTF.

This rearrangement joins TRBV5-4 to TRBJ2-1; tentatively, D is TRBD2 (6 bases). The CDR3 runs to 16 residues. CDR1 is SGHNT and CDR2 is YYREEE in the germline V gene (reference sequence). Trimming took 0 bases from V and 3 from J, leaving 13 bases between them. The CDR3 nucleotides read TGTGCCAGCAGCTTGGCGCGAGGGACTGACTACAATGAGCAGTTCTTC. Amino acids: CASSLARGTDYNEQFF.

The chain has TRBV5-1 and TRBJ1-1; 12 bases fit TRBD1. V trimming: 4 bases; J trimming: 0 bases; junction bases outside the gene matches: 4. CDR1 is SGHRS, CDR2 YFSETQ, per germline. This CDR3 comprises 16 residues. CDR3 bases: TGCGCCAGCAGCACCGGGACAGGGGGCCTGAACACTGAAGCTTTCTTT. It codes for CASSTGTGGLNTEAFF. Supplemented by reference TRBV5-1 and TRBJ1-1, the full variable domain reads KAGVTQTPRYLIKTRGQQVTLSCSPISGHRSVSWYQQTPGQGLQFLFEYFSETQRNKGNFPGRFSGRQFSNSRSEMNVSTLELGDSALYLCASSTGTGGLNTEAFFGQGTRLTVV.

The rearrangement uses TRBV28 and TRBJ1-1; D gene ambiguous. Trimming cost V 2 bases and J 5 bases, with 18 bases left between them. Looked up from germline, CDR1 is MDHEN and CDR2 is SYDVKM. The CDR3 has 16 amino acids. As DNA, the CDR3 is TGTGCCAGCAGTTTAGACTCAGGCTTTTTGCGGACTGAAGCTTTCTTT. Residues: CASSLDSGFLRTEAFF.

This clone was found a few times. The chain recombines TRBV29-1 with TRBJ2-3; TRBD2 matches 7 bases. Looked up from germline, CDR1 is SQVTM and CDR2 is ANQGSEA. V was pared by 7 bases and J by 10 bases, with 8 bases of the junction left unmatched. The CDR3 contains 11 residues. CDR3 sequence reads: CSGISGSAQYF. The CDR3 bases are TGCAGCGGAATTAGCGGGTCGGCGCAGTATTTT.

This clone has only a few counts. The chain links TRBV19 to TRBJ2-2; 9 bases align to TRBD1. Germline loops: CDR1 LNHDA, CDR2 SQIVND (reference sequence). V dropped 7 bases and J dropped 5; count of bases not matched to a gene: 8. The CDR3 length is 15 residues. The CDR3 sequence: CASTVGTGWTGELFF. The CDR3 nucleotides read TGTGCCAGTACGGTCGGGACAGGGTGGACCGGGGAGCTGTTTTTT. Using reference TRBV19 and TRBJ2-2 for the parts outside the CDR3, the full variable domain is DGGITQSPKYLFRKEGQNVTLSCEQNLNHDAMYWYRQDPGQGLRLIYYSQIVNDFQKGDIAEGYSVSREKKESFPLTVTSAQKNPTAFYLCASTVGTGWTGELFFGEGSRLTVL.

The chain combines TRBV7-2 with TRBJ1-2, with no clear D. The length of the CDR3 is 15 residues. V was shortened by 5 bases and J by 10 bases, with 23 bases between the two germline ends. Germline V gene lookup returns CDR1 SGHTA and CDR2 FQGNSA. The CDR3 region is CASSPSPYSEAVYTF. Written as DNA, the CDR3 is TGTGCCAGCAGCCCATCCCCATATTCTGAGGCAGTCTACACCTTC.

The chain links TRBV5-6 to TRBJ1-1; a weak D match, TRBD1 (5 bases). This CDR3 spans 14 amino acids. Germline CDR1 SGHDT, CDR2 YYEEEE. V gave up 1 base and J gave up 5 bases, with 12 bases separating them. The CDR3 here is CASSLLRGWTEAFF. The CDR3 DNA reads as TGTGCCAGCAGCTTGTTAAGGGGTTGGACTGAAGCTTTCTTT.

The V call is TRBV30, the J call TRBJ2-7; D is perhaps TRBD2 (6 bases). Deletions cut 4 bases from V and 6 bases from J, with 13 bases between. The CDR3 is made up of 12 amino acids. Looked up from germline, CDR1 is GTSNPN and CDR2 is SVGIG (reference sequence). The CDR3 nucleotides are TGTGCCTGGACCGCGGGGAATCCCGAGCAGTACTTC. Amino acid sequence: CAWTAGNPEQYF.

V and J are TRBV28 and TRBJ1-1; D is unclear. The CDR3 is 15 amino acids. Trimming took 4 bases from V and 5 from J, leaving 17 bases between them. Germline-derived CDR1 and CDR2 are MDHEN and SYDVKM. DNA of the CDR3: TGTGCCAGCAGTTCCCGGGGAGGGATGGGGACTGAAGCTTTCTTT. It yields the protein CASSSRGGMGTEAFF.

This chain uses TRBV9 with TRBJ2-7; no firm D call. Germline lookup yields CDR1 SGDLS and CDR2 YYNGEE. The CDR3 sequence is 17 residues long. V was clipped by 0 bases and J by 3 bases, with 19 bases between them. CDR3 in amino acids: CASSVGSGGGIGYEQYF. The DNA of the CDR3 is TGTGCCAGCAGCGTAGGGTCGGGCGGCGGTATCGGCTACGAGCAGTACTTC.

This clone showed up just a few times. The CDR3 is CASSSSVGGGSTEAFF. CDR3 coding DNA: TGCGCCAGCAGCTCATCGGTCGGGGGAGGTAGCACTGAAGCTTTCTTT. The V gene is TRBV5-1, the J gene TRBJ1-1, with D perhaps matching TRBD1 (5 bases). CDR3 length: 16 amino acids. The V end was cut by 3 bases, the J end by 4 bases, with 19 bases between. CDR1 and CDR2 from the germline V gene are SGHRS and YFSETQ.

This chain joins TRBV18 and TRBJ1-5; D is unresolved. CDR1 is KGHSH, CDR2 LQKENI, per germline. The CDR3 is made up of 13 amino acids. V was pared by 5 bases and J by 4 bases, with 9 bases between. The CDR3 DNA sequence: TGTGCCAGCTCAGGAGACCGTAATCAGCCCCAGCATTTT. It encodes CASSGDRNQPQHF. Using reference TRBV18 and TRBJ1-5 for the parts outside the CDR3, the full variable domain is NAGVMQNPRHLVRRRGQEARLRCSPMKGHSHVYWYRQLPEEGLKFMVYLQKENIIDESGMPKERFSAEFPKEGPSILRIQQVVRGDSAAYFCASSGDRNQPQHFGDGTRLSIL.

The V call is TRBV19, the J call TRBJ2-7; tentatively, D is TRBD2 (5 bases). The germline CDR1 and CDR2 sequences are LNHDA and SQIVND (reference sequence). V lost 2 bases and J lost 0, with 11 bases in between. The CDR3 is 15 residues long. The CDR3 here is CASSISVATSYEQYF. The CDR3, as DNA: TGTGCCAGTAGTATATCGGTAGCGACCTCCTACGAGCAGTACTTC.

The chain carries TRBV5-1 and TRBJ2-2; 9 bases fit TRBD2. Germline V gene lookup returns CDR1 SGHRS and CDR2 YFSETQ. The CDR3 sequence is 16 residues long. V lost 6 bases to trimming and J lost 9 bases; unmatched junction nucleotides: 15. The CDR3 here is CASTITSGRYPRELFF. The DNA of the CDR3 is TGCGCCAGCACCATCACTAGCGGGCGGTATCCCAGGGAGCTGTTTTTT. The full variable domain, with the rest looked up from reference TRBV5-1 and TRBJ2-2, is KAGVTQTPRYLIKTRGQQVTLSCSPISGHRSVSWYQQTPGQGLQFLFEYFSETQRNKGNFPGRFSGRQFSNSRSEMNVSTLELGDSALYLCASTITSGRYPRELFFGEGSRLTVL.

V is TRBV6-5 and J is TRBJ1-6; TRBD1 might be the D (5 bases). Germline CDR1 and CDR2: MNHEY and SVGAGI. The CDR3 is 15 amino acids. V lost 0 bases, J lost 7 bases, and 10 bases lay in between. In DNA, the CDR3 is TGTGCCAGCAGTTACTCGCCGGGGGAGAATTCACCCCTCCACTTT. This translates into CASSYSPGENSPLHF.

The J gene is TRBJ2-5, the V gene TRBV19; maybe TRBD2 (6 bases). CDR3 length: 12 residues. Germline V gene sequence: CDR1 LNHDA, CDR2 SQIVND (reference sequence). Trimming shortened V by 4 bases and J by 6 bases, and 9 bases separated the two germline ends. This CDR3 reads CASSSGEKTQYF. Here the CDR3 DNA reads TGTGCCAGTAGTAGCGGGGAGAAGACCCAGTACTTC.